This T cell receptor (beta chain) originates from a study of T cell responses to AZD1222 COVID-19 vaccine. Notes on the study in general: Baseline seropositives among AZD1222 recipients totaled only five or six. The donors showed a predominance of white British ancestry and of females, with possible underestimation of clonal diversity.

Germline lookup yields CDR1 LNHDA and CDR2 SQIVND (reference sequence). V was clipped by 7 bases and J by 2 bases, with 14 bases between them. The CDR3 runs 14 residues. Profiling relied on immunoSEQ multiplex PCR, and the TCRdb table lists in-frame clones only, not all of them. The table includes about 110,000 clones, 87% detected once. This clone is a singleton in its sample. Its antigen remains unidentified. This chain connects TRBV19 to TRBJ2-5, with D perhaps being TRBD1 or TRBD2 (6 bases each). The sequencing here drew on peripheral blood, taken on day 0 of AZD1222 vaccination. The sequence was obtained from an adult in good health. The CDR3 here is CASTPGGGQETQYF. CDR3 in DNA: TGTGCCAGTACCCCAGGAGGGGGGCAAGAGACCCAGTACTTC.